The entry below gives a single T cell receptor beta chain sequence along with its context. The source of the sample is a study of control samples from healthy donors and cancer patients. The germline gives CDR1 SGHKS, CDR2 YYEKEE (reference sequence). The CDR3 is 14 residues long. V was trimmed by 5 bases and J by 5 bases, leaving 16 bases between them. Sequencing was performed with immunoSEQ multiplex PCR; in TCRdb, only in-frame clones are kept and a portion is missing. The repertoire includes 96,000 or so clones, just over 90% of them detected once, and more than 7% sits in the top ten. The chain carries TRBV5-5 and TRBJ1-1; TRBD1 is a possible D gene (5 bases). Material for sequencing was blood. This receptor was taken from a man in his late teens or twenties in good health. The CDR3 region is CASRLDGGGTEAFF. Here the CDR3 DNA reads TGTGCCAGCAGACTCGACGGGGGAGGAACTGAAGCTTTCTTT.